These T cell receptor beta chains were read from a single sample in a study of OX40 agonist ivuxolimab in advanced cancers. Measured with immunoSEQ multiplex PCR; TCRdb has only the in-frame clones, and not every one. The table has tens of thousands of clones, approximately 89% seen once; the top ten hold about 12%. The sample here was CD4+ or CD8+ T cells sorted from blood, taken in a trial of the OX40 agonist ivuxolimab. The receptors originated from an adult with an advanced solid tumor such as melanoma, head and neck, liver or kidney cancer. CDR3s include the opening cysteine and the closing phenylalanine or tryptophan. The order of the fields is V gene, clone size, J gene, D gene, CDR3 DNA, CDR3 protein. The D gene is left open where the match is weak. Some rows mark clone size as missing; the rest say once, few, many or name a class of expanded clone.

TRBV30	NA	TRBJ1-4	NA	TGTGCCTGGAGTGTACACCTTCCGACAGGATGGGAAAAACTGTTTTTT	CAWSVHLPTGWEKLFF
TRBV5-1	NA	TRBJ1-1	NA	TGCGCCAGCAGCTTAAGGGGGACGACTGAAGCTTTCTTT	CASSLRGTTEAFF
TRBV6-1	NA	TRBJ2-3	NA	TGTGCCAGCAGTGAAATGGGCGGCGGTAGCACAGATACGCAGTATTTT	CASSEMGGGSTDTQYF
TRBV11-2	once	TRBJ2-7	NA	TGTGCCAGCAGCTTAGTGAGGGGAGCGCCCTACGAGCAGTACTTC	CASSLVRGAPYEQYF
TRBV6-5	NA	TRBJ2-7	NA	TGTGCCAGCAGTTACGGATTCTCGGGCGAGCAGTACTTC	CASSYGFSGEQYF
TRBV7-8	NA	TRBJ1-1	NA	TGTGCCAGCAGCTTAGGGAGAGGTGAAGCTTTCTTT	CASSLGRGEAFF
TRBV30	NA	TRBJ2-7	TRBD1	TGTGCCTGGAGTGTAAGGGACAGGGGCTACGAGCAGTACTTC	CAWSVRDRGYEQYF
TRBV5-4	NA	TRBJ2-7	NA	TGTGCCAGCAGTTTCCGGGACGGAGATCAGTACTTC	CASSFRDGDQYF
TRBV29-1	NA	TRBJ2-7	NA	TGCAGCGTTTCGGCAGGGGCCATCTACGAGCAGTACTTC	CSVSAGAIYEQYF
TRBV4-1	NA	TRBJ1-5	NA	TGCGCCAGCAGCCAAGTTTCCCAGGGCAATCAGCCCCAGCATTTT	CASSQVSQGNQPQHF